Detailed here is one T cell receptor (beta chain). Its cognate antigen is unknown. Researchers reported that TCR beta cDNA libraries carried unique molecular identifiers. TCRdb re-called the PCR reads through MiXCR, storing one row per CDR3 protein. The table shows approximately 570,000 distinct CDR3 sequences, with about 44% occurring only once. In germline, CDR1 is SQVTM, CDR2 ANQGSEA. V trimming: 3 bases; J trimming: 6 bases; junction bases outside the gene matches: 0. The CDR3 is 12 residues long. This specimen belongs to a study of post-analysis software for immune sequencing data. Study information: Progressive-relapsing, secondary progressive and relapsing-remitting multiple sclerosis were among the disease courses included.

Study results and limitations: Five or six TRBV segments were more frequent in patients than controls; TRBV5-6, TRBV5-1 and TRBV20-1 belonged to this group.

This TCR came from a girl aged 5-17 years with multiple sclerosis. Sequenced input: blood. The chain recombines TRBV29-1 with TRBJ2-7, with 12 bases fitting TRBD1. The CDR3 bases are TGCAGCGTTGAGGGACAGGGGGCCGAGCAGTACTTC. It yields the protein CSVEGQGAEQYF.